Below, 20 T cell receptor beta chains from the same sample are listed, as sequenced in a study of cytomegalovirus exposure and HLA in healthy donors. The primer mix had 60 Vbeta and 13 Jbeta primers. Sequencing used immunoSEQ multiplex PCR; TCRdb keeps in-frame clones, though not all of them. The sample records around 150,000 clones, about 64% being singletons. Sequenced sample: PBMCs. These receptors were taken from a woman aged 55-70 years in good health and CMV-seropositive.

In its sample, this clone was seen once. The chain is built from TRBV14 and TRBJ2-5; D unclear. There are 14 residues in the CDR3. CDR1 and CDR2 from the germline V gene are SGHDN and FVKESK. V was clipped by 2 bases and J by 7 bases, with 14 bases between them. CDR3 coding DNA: TGTGCCAGCAGCCAATCCTCGCTCTCGGGGACCCAGTACTTC. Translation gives CASSQSSLSGTQYF.

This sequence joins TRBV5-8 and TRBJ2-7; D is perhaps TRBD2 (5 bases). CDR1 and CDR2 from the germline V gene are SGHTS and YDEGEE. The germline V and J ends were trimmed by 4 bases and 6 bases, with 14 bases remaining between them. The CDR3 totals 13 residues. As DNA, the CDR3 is TGTGCCAGCAGCCAAATTATGGGGAGCGAGCAGTACTTC. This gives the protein CASSQIMGSEQYF. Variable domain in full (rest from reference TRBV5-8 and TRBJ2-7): EAGVTQSPTHLIKTRGQQATLRCSPISGHTSVYWYQQALGLGLQFLLWYDEGEERNRGNFPPRFSGRQFPNYSSELNVNALELEDSALYLCASSQIMGSEQYFGPGTRLTVT.

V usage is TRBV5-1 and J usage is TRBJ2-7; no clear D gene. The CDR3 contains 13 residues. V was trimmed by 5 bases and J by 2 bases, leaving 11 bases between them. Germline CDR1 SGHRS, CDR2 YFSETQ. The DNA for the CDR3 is TGCGCCAGCAGGAAGACGGAGACCTACGAGCAGTACTTC. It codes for CASRKTETYEQYF. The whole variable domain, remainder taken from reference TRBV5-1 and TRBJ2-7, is KAGVTQTPRYLIKTRGQQVTLSCSPISGHRSVSWYQQTPGQGLQFLFEYFSETQRNKGNFPGRFSGRQFSNSRSEMNVSTLELGDSALYLCASRKTETYEQYFGPGTRLTVT.

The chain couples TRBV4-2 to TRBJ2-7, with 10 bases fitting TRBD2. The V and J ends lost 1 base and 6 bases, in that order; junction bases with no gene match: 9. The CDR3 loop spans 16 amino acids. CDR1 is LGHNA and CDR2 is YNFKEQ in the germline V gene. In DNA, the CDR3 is TGTGCCAGCAGCCAAGGTTGGCTAGCGGGAGTGAGCGAGCAGTACTTC. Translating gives CASSQGWLAGVSEQYF.

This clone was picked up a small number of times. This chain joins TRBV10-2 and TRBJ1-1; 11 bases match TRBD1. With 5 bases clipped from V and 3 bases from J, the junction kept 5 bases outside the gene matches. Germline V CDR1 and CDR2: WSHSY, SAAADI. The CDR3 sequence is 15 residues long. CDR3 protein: CASSPGTGGDTEAFF. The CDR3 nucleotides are TGCGCCAGCAGTCCCGGGACAGGGGGAGACACTGAAGCTTTCTTT.

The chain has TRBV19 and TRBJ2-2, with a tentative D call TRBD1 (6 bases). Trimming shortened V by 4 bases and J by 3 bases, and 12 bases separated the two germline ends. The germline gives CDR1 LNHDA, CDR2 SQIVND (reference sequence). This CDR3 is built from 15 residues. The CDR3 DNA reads TGTGCCAGTAGTAAGGGGGTGGCGGACACCGGGGAGCTGTTTTTT. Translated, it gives CASSKGVADTGELFF.

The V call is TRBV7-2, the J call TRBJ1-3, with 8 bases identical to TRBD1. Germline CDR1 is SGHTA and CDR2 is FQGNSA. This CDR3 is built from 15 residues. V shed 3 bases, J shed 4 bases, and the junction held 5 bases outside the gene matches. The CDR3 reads CASSFSRGHGNTIYF. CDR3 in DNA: TGTGCCAGCAGCTTCTCCAGGGGGCACGGAAACACCATATATTTT.

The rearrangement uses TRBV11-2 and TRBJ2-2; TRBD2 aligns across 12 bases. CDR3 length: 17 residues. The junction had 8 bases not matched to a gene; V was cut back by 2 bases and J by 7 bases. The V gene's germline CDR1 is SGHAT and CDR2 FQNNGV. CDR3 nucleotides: TGTGCCAGCAGCTTAACTCTAGCGGGAGGGCTCGGCGGGGAGCTGTTTTTT. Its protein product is CASSLTLAGGLGGELFF.

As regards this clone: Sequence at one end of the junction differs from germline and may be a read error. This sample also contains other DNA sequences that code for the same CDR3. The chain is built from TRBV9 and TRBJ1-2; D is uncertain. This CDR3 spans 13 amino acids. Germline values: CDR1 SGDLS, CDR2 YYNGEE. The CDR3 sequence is CASSVTNNYGYTF. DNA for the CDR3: TGTGCCAGCAGCGTAACAAATAACTATGGCTATACCTTC.

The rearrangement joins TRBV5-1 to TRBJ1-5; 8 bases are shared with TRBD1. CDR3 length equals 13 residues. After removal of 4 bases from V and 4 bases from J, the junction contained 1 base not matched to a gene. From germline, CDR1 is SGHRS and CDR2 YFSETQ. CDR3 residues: CASSRTGNQPQHF. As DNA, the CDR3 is TGCGCCAGCAGCAGGACAGGGAATCAGCCCCAGCATTTT.

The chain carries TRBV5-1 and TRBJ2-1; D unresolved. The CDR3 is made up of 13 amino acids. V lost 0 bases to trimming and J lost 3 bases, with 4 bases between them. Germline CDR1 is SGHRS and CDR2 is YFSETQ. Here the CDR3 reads CASSLDIYNEQFF. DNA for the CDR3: TGCGCCAGCAGCTTGGACATCTACAATGAGCAGTTCTTC.

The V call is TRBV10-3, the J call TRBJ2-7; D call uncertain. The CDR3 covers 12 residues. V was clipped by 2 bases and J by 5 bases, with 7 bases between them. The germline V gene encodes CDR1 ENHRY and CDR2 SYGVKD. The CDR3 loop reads CAISETNNEQYF. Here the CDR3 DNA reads TGTGCCATCAGTGAGACTAATAACGAGCAGTACTTC.

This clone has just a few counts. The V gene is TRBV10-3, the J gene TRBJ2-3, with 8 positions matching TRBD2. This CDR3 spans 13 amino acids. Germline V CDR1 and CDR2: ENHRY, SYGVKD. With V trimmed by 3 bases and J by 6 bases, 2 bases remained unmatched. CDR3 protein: CAISDAGGDTQYF. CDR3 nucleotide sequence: TGTGCCATCAGTGACGCGGGAGGCGATACGCAGTATTTT.

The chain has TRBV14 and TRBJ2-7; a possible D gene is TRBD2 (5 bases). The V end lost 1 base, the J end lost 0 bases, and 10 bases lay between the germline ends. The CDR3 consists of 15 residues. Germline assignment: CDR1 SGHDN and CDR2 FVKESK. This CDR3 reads CASSQGIGSSYEQYF. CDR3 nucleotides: TGTGCCAGCAGCCAAGGAATAGGGAGCTCCTACGAGCAGTACTTC.

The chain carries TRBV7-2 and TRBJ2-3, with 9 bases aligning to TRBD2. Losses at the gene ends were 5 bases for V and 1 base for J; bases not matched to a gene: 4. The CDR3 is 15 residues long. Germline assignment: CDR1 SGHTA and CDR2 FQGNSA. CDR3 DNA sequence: TGTGCCAGCAGCGGCCGACTAGCGGGCACAGATACGCAGTATTTT. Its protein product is CASSGRLAGTDTQYF. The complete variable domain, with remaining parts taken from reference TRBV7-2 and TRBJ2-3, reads GAGVSQSPSNKVTEKGKDVELRCDPISGHTALYWYRQSLGQGLEFLIYFQGNSAPDKSGLPSDRFSAERTGGSVSTLTIQRTQQEDSAVYLCASSGRLAGTDTQYFGPGTRLTVL.

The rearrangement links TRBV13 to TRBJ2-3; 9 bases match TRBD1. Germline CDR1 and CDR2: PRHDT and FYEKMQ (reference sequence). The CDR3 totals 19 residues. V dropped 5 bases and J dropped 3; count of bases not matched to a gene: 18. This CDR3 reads CASSPRDRDPVGGTDTQYF. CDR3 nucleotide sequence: TGTGCCAGCAGCCCCCGGGACAGGGACCCCGTGGGGGGAACAGATACGCAGTATTTT.

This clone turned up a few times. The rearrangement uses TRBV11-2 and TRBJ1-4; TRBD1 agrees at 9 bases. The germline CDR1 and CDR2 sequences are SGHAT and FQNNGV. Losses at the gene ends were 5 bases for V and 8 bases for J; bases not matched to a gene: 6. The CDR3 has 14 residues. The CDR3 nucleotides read TGTGCCAGCAGCCCCGGGACAGGGCGAGAAAAACTGTTTTTT. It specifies CASSPGTGREKLFF.

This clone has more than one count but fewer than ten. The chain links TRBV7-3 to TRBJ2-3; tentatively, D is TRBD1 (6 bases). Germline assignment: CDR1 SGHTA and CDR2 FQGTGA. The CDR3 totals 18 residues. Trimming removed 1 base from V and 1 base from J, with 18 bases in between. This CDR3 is CASSLIEGEHTGTDTQYF. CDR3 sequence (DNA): TGTGCCAGCAGCTTAATTGAGGGGGAACACACTGGCACAGATACGCAGTATTTT.

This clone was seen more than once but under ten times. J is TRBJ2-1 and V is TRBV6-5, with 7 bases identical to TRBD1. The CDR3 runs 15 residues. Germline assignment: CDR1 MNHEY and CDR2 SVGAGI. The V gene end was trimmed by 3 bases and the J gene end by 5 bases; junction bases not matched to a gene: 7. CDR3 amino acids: CASSYDGTVDNEQFF. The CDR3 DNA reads TGTGCCAGCAGTTATGACGGGACAGTAGACAATGAGCAGTTCTTC.

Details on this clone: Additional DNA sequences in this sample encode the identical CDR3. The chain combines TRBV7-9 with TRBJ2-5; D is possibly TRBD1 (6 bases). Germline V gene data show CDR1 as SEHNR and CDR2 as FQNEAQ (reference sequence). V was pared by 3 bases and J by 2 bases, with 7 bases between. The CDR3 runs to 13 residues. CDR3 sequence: CASSFQGQETQYF. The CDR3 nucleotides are TGTGCCAGCAGCTTCCAGGGGCAAGAGACCCAGTACTTC. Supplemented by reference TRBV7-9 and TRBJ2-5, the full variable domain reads DTGVSQNPRHKITKRGQNVTFRCDPISEHNRLYWYRQTLGQGPEFLTYFQNEAQLEKSRLLSDRFSAERPKGSFSTLEIQRTEQGDSAMYLCASSFQGQETQYFGPGTRLLVL.